These T cell receptor beta chains were read from a single sample in a study of blood T cell repertoires in COVID-19. Assay used: immunoSEQ multiplex PCR; TCRdb lists only in-frame clones, some missing. The sample has more than 150,000 clones; about 77% are singletons. The sample taken for sequencing was peripheral blood. These receptors originate from a woman over 75 with acute or convalescent COVID-19. Each CDR3 is given with its conserved first and last residue. The D gene is left open where the match is weak. Part of the rows lack a size; the others show once, few, many or a class for expanded clones.

abundance	d_gene	v_gene	CDR3aa
.	.	TRBV15	CATSRARQGSYTF
.	TRBD2	TRBV5-1	CASSSTGTSGSFTHEQYF
.	TRBD1	TRBV3-1/TRBV3-2	CASSQAGGTGDSPLHF
.	TRBD1	TRBV6-6	CASSYGDRLNTEAFF
.	.	TRBV20-1	CSARDQETQYF
.	TRBD2	TRBV5-4	CASRLGTSVSYEQYF
.	TRBD1	TRBV5-4	CASSSGQGAPGNTIYF
.	TRBD2	TRBV7-9	CASNSGGSGEQYF
few	TRBD2	TRBV7-3	CASSFTSGSGDNEQFF
.	.	TRBV11-2	CASTIDRPSYNEQFF
few	.	TRBV5-5	CASSYTDRDSSPSNYGYTF
.	.	TRBV6-5	CASSSPGRGHEKLFF
.	TRBD1	TRBV5-1	CASSEGQGYNEQFF
few	.	TRBV11-2	CASSLGGGSEAFF
once	.	TRBV30	CAWSAGRGYSNQPQHF
.	.	TRBV12-3/TRBV12-4	CASSLGPNTEAFF
.	.	TRBV5-1	CASSLQGEGETQYF
.	.	TRBV15	CATSEGGGPTDTQYF
.	.	TRBV3-1/TRBV3-2	CASRQGSKYSLEQYF
.	.	TRBV21-1	CASSKAGGVGRRAYQPQHF
.	TRBD2	TRBV28	CASSFPLRESSDTQYF
.	.	TRBV2	CASSTDSNTEAFF
.	.	TRBV7-9	CASSTGQETQYF
.	.	TRBV5-3	CARRLSGGGSSGNTIYF